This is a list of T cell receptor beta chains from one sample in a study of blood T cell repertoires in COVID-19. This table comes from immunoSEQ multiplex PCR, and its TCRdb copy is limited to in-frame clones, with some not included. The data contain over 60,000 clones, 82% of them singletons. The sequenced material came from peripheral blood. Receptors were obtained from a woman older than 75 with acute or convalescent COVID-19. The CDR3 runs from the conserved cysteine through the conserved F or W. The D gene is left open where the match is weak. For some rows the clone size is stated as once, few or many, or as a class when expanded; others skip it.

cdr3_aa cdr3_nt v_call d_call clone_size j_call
CASSLGLAGSNNEQFF TGCGCCAGCAGCCTAGGACTAGCGGGAAGTAACAATGAGCAGTTCTTC TRBV5-1 TRBD2 NA TRBJ2-1
CASSLVLGLAGLYEQYF TGTGCCAGCAGCTTAGTTTTGGGACTAGCGGGACTTTACGAGCAGTACTTC TRBV11-2 TRBD2 NA TRBJ2-7
CASKCQGYSYEQYF TGCGCCAGCAAGTGCCAGGGCTACTCCTACGAGCAGTACTTC TRBV23-1 NA NA TRBJ2-7
CASSLVWGRGYTEAFF TGTGCCAGCAGCTTAGTCTGGGGTCGGGGATACACTGAAGCTTTCTTT TRBV7-8 NA NA TRBJ1-1
CASSNWQGRGTEAFF TGTGCCAGTAGTAACTGGCAGGGGAGAGGAACTGAAGCTTTCTTT TRBV19 NA NA TRBJ1-1
CASSLVSYGYTF TGTGCCAGCAGCTTGGTGAGCTATGGCTACACCTTC TRBV5-4 NA NA TRBJ1-2
CASATGGGGYTF TGTGCCAGCGCGACAGGGGGCGGGGGCTACACCTTC TRBV19 TRBD1 NA TRBJ1-2
CASSYPESAQPPDTQYF TGTGCCAGCAGTTACCCGGAGTCGGCTCAGCCCCCAGATACGCAGTATTTT TRBV6-2/TRBV6-3 NA NA TRBJ2-3
CASSRGWNTGELFF TGTGCCAGCAGCCGGGGATGGAACACCGGGGAGCTGTTTTTT TRBV5-4 NA NA TRBJ2-2
CASSLSGRTDTQYF TGTGCCAGCAGTTTATCGGGCAGAACAGATACGCAGTATTTT TRBV27 NA NA TRBJ2-3
CASSSGQSSNQPQHF TGTGCCAGCTCATCGGGACAGTCTAGCAATCAGCCCCAGCATTTT TRBV18 TRBD1 NA TRBJ1-5
CASSLMGQLKETQYF TGTGCCAGCAGCTTAATGGGACAGCTCAAAGAGACCCAGTACTTC TRBV11-2 TRBD1 NA TRBJ2-5
CATRLVDSRGTEAFF TGTGCCACCCGATTGGTGGACTCGAGAGGGACTGAAGCTTTCTTT TRBV6-5 NA NA TRBJ1-1
CASSLASLNTEAFF TGCGCCAGCAGCTTGGCCAGTTTGAACACTGAAGCTTTCTTT TRBV5-1 NA NA TRBJ1-1
CASSIDREQYEQYF TGCGCCAGCAGCATAGACAGGGAACAGTACGAGCAGTACTTC TRBV5-1 TRBD1 NA TRBJ2-7
CATRRGYPTDTQYF TGTGCCACCCGACGGGGGTACCCCACAGATACGCAGTATTTT TRBV19 NA NA TRBJ2-3
CASSEWGENEQFF TGTGCCAGCAGCGAGTGGGGAGAAAATGAGCAGTTCTTC TRBV9 NA NA TRBJ2-1
CASNARDNNEQFF TGTGCCAGCAATGCCCGGGACAACAATGAGCAGTTCTTC TRBV2 NA few TRBJ2-1
CASSIPPSGTKYNEQFF TGTGCCAGTAGTATCCCCCCTAGCGGCACAAAATACAATGAGCAGTTCTTC TRBV19 TRBD2 NA TRBJ2-1
CASSSGQTGTGWTDTQYF TGCGCCAGCAGCTCTGGTCAAACCGGGACAGGGTGGACAGATACGCAGTATTTT TRBV5-1 TRBD1 NA TRBJ2-3
CASSPLAGRETQYF TGTGCCAGCAGCCCCTTAGCGGGGCGAGAGACCCAGTACTTC TRBV3-1/TRBV3-2 TRBD2 NA TRBJ2-5
CASSLRASGGETQYF TGTGCCAGCAGCTTACGGGCTAGCGGTGGGGAGACCCAGTACTTC TRBV11-1 TRBD2 once TRBJ2-5
CASSWGSGTGADTQYF TGTGCCAGCAGCTGGGGTAGCGGGACTGGGGCAGATACGCAGTATTTT TRBV11-3 TRBD2 once TRBJ2-3